The present T cell receptor (beta chain) was sequenced within a study of T-cell reconstitution after alpha-beta-depleted transplantation in children. This clonotype was observed many times. The CDR3 sequence is 17 residues long. The germline V gene encodes CDR1 MNHEY and CDR2 SMNVEV (reference sequence). Trimming left V 2 bases short and J 5 bases short, with 21 bases between. Preparing the TCRbeta library involved the use of unique molecular identifiers. TCRdb passed the PCR reads through MiXCR, listing each CDR3 protein once. The repertoire includes about 580,000 distinct CDR3 sequences, around 23% of them detected once, and around 14% sits in the top ten.

The clonotype originates from a boy less than two years old who had a stem cell transplant for acute myeloid leukemia, so the T cells may come from the graft donor. The starting material was PBMCs, mostly from graft donor cells, obtained 360 days after TCRalphabeta/CD19-depleted stem cell transplant. The gene calls are TRBV27 and TRBJ1-2; no clear D gene. The CDR3 spells CASSLRWIDRLGYGYTF. In nucleotides, the CDR3 is TGTGCCAGCAGTTTACGATGGATTGACCGTCTTGGGTATGGCTACACCTTC.